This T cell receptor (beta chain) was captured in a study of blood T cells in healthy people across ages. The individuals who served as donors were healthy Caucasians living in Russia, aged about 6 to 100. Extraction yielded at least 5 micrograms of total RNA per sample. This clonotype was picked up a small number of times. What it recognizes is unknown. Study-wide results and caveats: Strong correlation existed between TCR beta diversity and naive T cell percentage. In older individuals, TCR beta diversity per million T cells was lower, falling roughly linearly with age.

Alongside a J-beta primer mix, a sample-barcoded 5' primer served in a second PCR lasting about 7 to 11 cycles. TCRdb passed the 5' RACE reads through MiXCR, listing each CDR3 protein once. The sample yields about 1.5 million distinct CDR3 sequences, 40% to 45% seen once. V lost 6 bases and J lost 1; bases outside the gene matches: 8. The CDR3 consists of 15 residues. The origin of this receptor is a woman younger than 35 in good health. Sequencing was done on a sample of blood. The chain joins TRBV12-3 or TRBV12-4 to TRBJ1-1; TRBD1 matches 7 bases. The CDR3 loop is CASSSTGTTNTEAFF. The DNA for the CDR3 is TGTGCCAGCAGCTCGACAGGGACAACGAACACTGAAGCTTTCTTT.